This TCR beta chain was identified during a study of siplizumab effects on memory and regulatory T cells (dated by TCRdb to the late 2010s). Study-wide context: The study looked at the effect of siplizumab, an anti-CD2 antibody, on alloreactive T-cell subsets in allogeneic mixed lymphocyte reactions made from human PBMCs. What the study reported, not specific to this receptor: Siplizumab significantly lowered the cumulative frequency of alloreactive sequences that could be traced to unstimulated CD4+ memory T cells. Unstimulated naive T cells appeared to be more diverse than memory T cells, and naive cells seemed to make a substantial contribution to the alloresponse. Roughly 80-97% of proliferating CD4+ or CD8+ clones could not be assigned a naive or memory phenotype. Of the alloreactive CD4+ clones that could be mapped, the Treg-derived share averaged about 63% with siplizumab compared with 25% to 30% in control reactions. Whether proliferating Tregs from siplizumab cultures were suppressive was not functionally confirmed. Because sequences below about 10^-5 frequency were poorly captured, only a minor fraction of alloreactive clones could be mapped to unstimulated subsets.

In addition, sequencing in three donor pairs included unstimulated CD8+ effector memory subsets alongside CD4+ naive, CD8+ naive, CD8+ TEMRA and CD4+ memory subsets. Sorted unstimulated T cells and proliferating T cells recovered from mixed lymphocyte reactions were subjected to TCRbeta CDR3 sequencing. Fresh whole blood from 9 to 11 HLA-typed healthy donors was used to isolate PBMCs. Library preparation employed the immunoSEQ multiplex PCR assay. Each sample had 85,000 to 100,000 TCR templates assayed by the deep sequencing platform. Genomic DNA extracted from sorted T cells was used for TCRbeta CDR3 sequencing. As for the original processing: The R programming language was used for clonal analysis of TCRbeta CDR3 data. Unstimulated samples were compared with post-reaction CFSE-low samples to define alloreactive CD4+ and CD8+ clones. Regulatory or non-regulatory origin was assigned to alloreactive CD4+ clones by matching of sequences to sorted unstimulated Treg and non-Treg repertoires. TCRdb mirrors the immuneACCESS table, restricted to in-frame sequences. Some clones are absent from its copies; in checked studies, under half trace to an unresolved V gene, and the reason for the others is unknown. The DNA was the basis for D and trimming; V, J and clone size are from that table. The sample contains roughly 40,000 clones, 70% to 90% of them found a single time. Less than 0.3% of the sample is in the top ten clones.

CDR1 SGHRS and CDR2 YFSETQ are derived from the germline V gene. V and J are truncated by 4 bases and 2 bases respectively, leaving an intervening sequence of 9 bases. Reading from cysteine to phenylalanine, the CDR3 counts 13 amino acids. Only the CDR3 region is kept as DNA, spanning 39 bases read in frame from base 1. Concerning this clone: Its antigen specificity is not known. No much larger clone exists at a distance of one base, and base qualities are not known.

The receptor comes from a human donor in good health. The sequenced material came from naive CD4+ T cells sorted from blood. In light of the paper, this sample's cell subset or site label describes: unstimulated naive T cells. The V gene is TRBV5-1 and the J gene is TRBJ2-5; TRBD1 is possibly the D segment (6 matching bases). The sequenced DNA: TGCGCCAGCAGCGGAACAGGGCAAGAGACCCAGTACTTC. It is translated as CASSGTGQETQYF.